The rows below give T cell receptor beta chains drawn from one sample of a study of T-cell reconstitution after alpha-beta-depleted transplantation in children. TCRdb re-analysed the PCR reads in MiXCR, keeping a single row per CDR3 protein. The sample includes 580,000 or so distinct CDR3 sequences, around 23% seen only once; the top ten take roughly 14%. This sample comprised PBMCs, mostly from graft donor cells, obtained 360 days after TCRalphabeta/CD19-depleted stem cell transplant. Every receptor here comes from a boy under two years old who had a stem cell transplant for acute myeloid leukemia, so the T cells may come from the graft donor. CDR3s include the opening cysteine and the closing phenylalanine or tryptophan. The order of the fields is D gene, V gene, clone size, J gene, CDR3 protein, CDR3 DNA. The D gene is left open where the match is weak. Some rows mark clone size as missing; the rest say once, few, many or name a class of expanded clone.

.	TRBV6-2/TRBV6-3	few	TRBJ2-1	CASSYTVSYNEQFF	TGTGCCAGCAGTTACACGGTCTCCTACAATGAGCAGTTCTTC
.	TRBV12-3/TRBV12-4	few	TRBJ1-5	CASSLRGRPQHF	TGTGCCAGCAGTTTGAGAGGGAGACCCCAGCATTTT
.	TRBV28	many	TRBJ1-4	CASSFGTRRFTSHFGKLFF	TGTGCCAGCAGTTTCGGGACAAGGCGGTTCACTTCTCATTTTGGAAAACTGTTTTTT
TRBD2	TRBV6-5	few	TRBJ2-5	CASSYSGGARETQYF	TGTGCCAGCAGTTACAGCGGGGGGGCACGGGAGACCCAGTACTTC
TRBD2	TRBV7-2	.	TRBJ2-3	CASRFAGGLTDTQYF	TGTGCCAGCAGGTTTGCGGGGGGCTTAACAGATACGCAGTATTTT
.	TRBV5-6	few	TRBJ2-3	CASSLSLGTDTQYF	TGTGCCAGCAGCTTGTCCCTGGGGACAGATACGCAGTATTTT
.	TRBV20-1	.	TRBJ2-4	CSAWGLGENIQYF	TGCAGTGCCTGGGGGCTGGGGGAAAACATTCAGTACTTC
.	TRBV6-1	many	TRBJ1-2	CASSAGILYGYTF	TGTGCCAGCAGTGCGGGGATCCTCTATGGCTACACCTTC
TRBD2	TRBV20-1	many	TRBJ2-3	CSAPPSGGTDTQYF	TGCAGTGCTCCGCCTAGCGGGGGCACAGATACGCAGTATTTT
.	TRBV7-2	.	TRBJ2-7	CASSSPSSAGSYEQYF	TGTGCCAGCAGCTCACCATCCTCCGCTGGTTCCTACGAGCAGTACTTC
.	TRBV6-5	few	TRBJ2-1	CASSSRAMLHYNEQFF	TGTGCCAGCAGTTCCCGGGCCATGCTTCACTACAATGAGCAGTTCTTC
TRBD1	TRBV7-9	few	TRBJ1-6	CASSSGTGSSYNSPLHF	TGTGCCAGCAGCTCCGGGACAGGAAGCTCCTATAATTCACCCCTCCACTTT
.	TRBV15	.	TRBJ1-2	CATSRGGTDYGYTF	TGTGCCACCAGCAGAGGGGGAACGGACTATGGCTACACCTTC
.	TRBV12-3/TRBV12-4	few	TRBJ2-3	CASSPEAASDTQYF	TGTGCCAGCAGTCCGGAGGCAGCATCAGATACGCAGTATTTT
.	TRBV6-6	.	TRBJ2-7	CASTGPFYEQYF	TGTGCCAGCACAGGGCCTTTCTACGAGCAGTACTTC
.	TRBV20-1	many	TRBJ2-7	CSATPTGYEQYF	TGCAGTGCTACGCCAACAGGGTACGAGCAGTACTTC
.	TRBV12-3/TRBV12-4	.	TRBJ2-3	CASSFTGAADTQYF	TGTGCCAGCAGTTTTACCGGGGCTGCCGATACGCAGTATTTT
.	TRBV4-2	.	TRBJ2-3	CASSQDGVGGPTDTQYF	TGTGCCAGCAGCCAAGATGGCGTGGGGGGGCCCACAGATACGCAGTATTTT
TRBD1	TRBV12-3/TRBV12-4	few	TRBJ1-1	CASSPGQGRFTEAFF	TGTGCCAGCAGCCCAGGACAGGGTCGTTTCACTGAAGCTTTCTTT
TRBD1	TRBV12-3/TRBV12-4	.	TRBJ1-2	CASNSLRDSFTYGYTF	TGTGCCAGCAATTCCTTACGGGACAGCTTCACCTATGGCTACACCTTC
.	TRBV29-1	many	TRBJ2-1	CSERDWSSSYNEQFF	TGCAGCGAACGGGACTGGTCTAGCTCCTACAATGAGCAGTTCTTC
.	TRBV7-2	.	TRBJ1-1	CASSLEGGRRAPGAFF	TGTGCCAGCAGCTTAGAAGGTGGACGGAGGGCTCCAGGCGCTTTCTTT
.	TRBV20-1	many	TRBJ2-7	CSASGPLYEQYF	TGCAGTGCTAGTGGGCCGTTGTACGAGCAGTACTTC
.	TRBV2	many	TRBJ2-3	CASSEGGWTTDTQYF	TGTGCCAGCAGTGAAGGTGGCTGGACCACAGATACGCAGTATTTT
.	TRBV7-2	.	TRBJ2-2	CASLQSGTANTGELFF	TGTGCCAGCCTTCAATCCGGGACGGCCAACACCGGGGAGCTGTTTTTT
TRBD2	TRBV12-3/TRBV12-4	.	TRBJ2-2	CASSPGGIPGELFF	TGTGCCAGCAGTCCGGGGGGAATTCCCGGGGAGCTGTTTTTT
.	TRBV2	many	TRBJ1-2	CASSVRDILPNYGYTF	TGTGCCAGCAGTGTTAGGGATATATTGCCGAACTATGGCTACACCTTC
TRBD1	TRBV5-1	many	TRBJ2-5	CASSSLGTGGQETQYF	TGCGCCAGCAGCTCCTTAGGGACAGGGGGCCAAGAGACCCAGTACTTC
.	TRBV12-3/TRBV12-4	many	TRBJ2-3	CASSPSRGDTQYF	TGTGCCAGCAGTCCCTCCCGAGGAGATACGCAGTATTTT
.	TRBV6-5	many	TRBJ2-7	CATQGGSYEQYF	TGTGCCACGCAGGGGGGATCCTACGAGCAGTACTTC
TRBD2	TRBV2	.	TRBJ2-2	CASSDPLAGRYTGELFF	TGTGCCAGCAGTGATCCTCTAGCGGGGCGATACACCGGGGAGCTGTTTTTT
.	TRBV13	.	TRBJ1-3	CASSYQSSGNTIYF	TGTGCCAGCAGCTACCAAAGCTCTGGAAACACCATATATTTT
.	TRBV24-1	few	TRBJ2-1	CATSDNIHEQFF	TGTGCCACCAGTGATAACATCCATGAGCAGTTCTTC
.	TRBV18	few	TRBJ2-5	CASSPRLYEETQYF	TGTGCCAGCTCACCACGACTCTACGAAGAGACCCAGTACTTC
.	TRBV12-5	many	TRBJ2-3	CASGLERDTQYF	TGTGCTAGTGGTTTGGAGCGAGATACGCAGTATTTT
TRBD2	TRBV20-1	.	TRBJ2-1	CSARGTSGPNEQFF	TGCAGTGCTAGAGGGACTAGCGGGCCGAATGAGCAGTTCTTC
.	TRBV11-2	.	TRBJ2-1	CASSSRPDYEQFF	TGTGCCAGCAGCTCCCGACCGGACTATGAGCAGTTCTTC
TRBD2	TRBV6-5	few	TRBJ2-4	CASSYRAGGGHKNIQYF	TGTGCCAGCAGTTACCGAGCCGGGGGGGGCCACAAAAACATTCAGTACTTC
TRBD2	TRBV6-2/TRBV6-3	few	TRBJ2-1	CASRGPGLAASYNEQFF	TGTGCCAGCAGGGGACCGGGACTAGCGGCCTCCTACAATGAGCAGTTCTTC
.	TRBV20-1	many	TRBJ2-5	CSARASISGQKETQYF	TGCAGTGCTAGAGCAAGTATTTCGGGTCAGAAAGAGACCCAGTACTTC
.	TRBV7-2	.	TRBJ2-7	CASSLRPFQGNEQYF	TGTGCCAGCAGCCTCAGACCCTTCCAGGGGAACGAGCAGTACTTC
TRBD1	TRBV12-3/TRBV12-4	few	TRBJ2-1	CASSLPMTGDAFF	TGTGCCAGCAGTCTTCCAATGACAGGGGATGCGTTCTTC
TRBD2	TRBV6-5	.	TRBJ2-1	CASSHPLAGGKQFF	TGTGCCAGCAGTCACCCTTTAGCGGGGGGGAAGCAGTTCTTC
.	TRBV4-1	.	TRBJ1-2	CASPISYGYTF	TGCGCCAGTCCAATTTCGTATGGCTACACCTTC
.	TRBV12-3/TRBV12-4	.	TRBJ2-2	CASIPLPLEGTGELFF	TGTGCCAGCATCCCTCTTCCCCTGGAAGGAACCGGGGAGCTGTTTTTT
TRBD2	TRBV7-2	.	TRBJ2-3	CASSLRGAGADTQYF	TGTGCCAGCAGCTTAAGGGGAGCGGGGGCAGATACGCAGTATTTT
.	TRBV6-2/TRBV6-3	.	TRBJ2-2	CASSAFGGSGELFF	TGTGCCAGCAGTGCGTTCGGGGGCTCCGGGGAGCTGTTTTTT
.	TRBV6-5	many	TRBJ1-2	CASSYSPGPYGYTF	TGTGCCAGCAGTTACTCTCCAGGGCCCTATGGCTACACCTTC
.	TRBV29-1	many	TRBJ2-3	CSVGVTDTQYF	TGCAGCGTTGGGGTTACTGATACGCAGTATTTT
TRBD1	TRBV6-5	many	TRBJ2-2	CASSYGTGGGELFF	TGTGCCAGCAGTTACGGGACAGGTGGCGGGGAGCTGTTTTTT